Below, 6 T cell receptor beta chains from the same sample are listed, as sequenced in a study of regulatory T cells in long-lasting Graves disease. Building the TCR beta libraries relied on iRepertoire HTBI primers, and CDR3 regions underwent Arm-PCR. One entry per CDR3 protein, called by TCRdb with MiXCR from the multiplex PCR reads. The repertoire includes approximately 400,000 distinct CDR3 sequences, more than 13% of them detected once, and roughly 17% sits in the top ten. As for time point: newly diagnosed GD, antithyroid drugs for less than 3 months. Researchers made the TCR library from RNA that was extracted from PBMCs. These sequences were also reported in another study, on T cells in Graves' hyperthyroidism and ophthalmopathy.

The material was peripheral blood mononuclear cells (PBMCs), obtained at new diagnosis, from a patient treated with antithyroid drugs. All receptors come from a woman aged 25 to 39 with Graves disease.

The chain joins TRBV6-2 or TRBV6-3 to TRBJ2-4; 9 bases are shared with TRBD2. Germline V gene data show CDR1 as MNHEY and CDR2 as SVGEGT. The CDR3 runs 14 residues. V lost 7 bases and J lost 7; bases outside the gene matches: 8. The CDR3 region is CASIGGLAMNIQYF. The CDR3 nucleotides are TGTGCCAGCATAGGCGGACTAGCGATGAACATTCAGTACTTC.

This chain links TRBV15 with TRBJ2-2, with D perhaps being TRBD1 or TRBD2 (5 bases each). Germline V gives CDR1 LNHNV, CDR2 YYDKDF (reference sequence). V was shortened by 3 bases and J by 7 bases, with 15 bases between the two germline ends. The CDR3 covers 15 residues. The CDR3 region has the DNA TGTGCCACCAGCAGTCCGACAGATGGAGGCGGGGAGCTGTTTTTT. This gives the protein CATSSPTDGGGELFF.

The chain combines TRBV6-2 or TRBV6-3 with TRBJ2-7; D remains ambiguous. Looked up from germline, CDR1 is MNHEY and CDR2 is SVGEGT. V was clipped by 6 bases and J by 3 bases, with 9 bases between them. This CDR3 region has 12 residues. The CDR3 region is CASRLDLYEQYF. The CDR3 DNA is TGTGCCAGCAGGTTAGATCTCTACGAGCAGTACTTC.

J is TRBJ2-3 and V is TRBV6-4; TRBD2 matches 10 bases. The V segment lost 2 bases and the J segment 1 base; nucleotides outside the gene matches: 12. Germline V gene data show CDR1 as MRHNA and CDR2 as SNTAGT. The CDR3 loop spans 19 amino acids. The CDR3 DNA reads as TGTGCCAGCAGTGACGGCGTACTAGCGGGAACTTCAGGCACAGATACGCAGTATTTT. Its protein is CASSDGVLAGTSGTDTQYF.

The gene calls are TRBV5-1 and TRBJ1-3; D is undetermined. The V end lost 3 bases, the J end lost 0 bases, and 13 bases lay between the germline ends. Germline V gene sequence: CDR1 SGHRS, CDR2 YFSETQ. The CDR3 runs to 16 residues. The CDR3 sequence is CASSSTPGGSGNTIYF. For the CDR3, the DNA is TGCGCCAGCAGCTCCACCCCAGGCGGCTCTGGAAACACCATATATTTT.

This clonotype was counted many times. This chain joins TRBV28 and TRBJ2-2; 11 bases align to TRBD1. The germline gives CDR1 MDHEN, CDR2 SYDVKM. V was clipped by 2 bases and J by 7 bases; unmatched bases: 3. CDR3 length: 15 residues. CDR3 coding DNA: TGTGCCAGCAGTTTAGTGGACAGGGGGCGCGGGGAGCTGTTTTTT. Its translation: CASSLVDRGRGELFF.